The 27 T cell receptor beta chains reported below all come from one sample, sequenced in a study of radiation and T cells in renal cell carcinoma. Documented treatment: treatment-naive control, cytoreductive nephrectomy. Here immunoSEQ multiplex PCR was the method, and the copy in TCRdb shows in-frame clones only, minus some. The table has some 15,000 clones, 58% seen once. The sample consisted of tumor tissue, taken from a patient whose treatment was nephrectomy without radiotherapy. Source of these receptors: a middle-aged man with renal cell carcinoma.

The rearrangement joins TRBV19 to TRBJ1-5; weak D call: TRBD1 (5 bases). Germline lookup yields CDR1 LNHDA and CDR2 SQIVND (reference sequence). This CDR3 is built from 16 residues. The V end lost 4 bases, the J end lost 0 bases, and 13 bases lay between the germline ends. The CDR3 spells CASSTLGTSSNQPQHF. The CDR3 DNA is TGTGCCAGTAGTACGCTAGGGACCTCTAGCAATCAGCCCCAGCATTTT.

The genes are TRBV4-3 and TRBJ1-2, with D maybe TRBD1 (5 bases). This CDR3 has 16 amino acids. Trimming stripped 3 bases from V and 0 bases from J, with 14 bases between. The germline gives CDR1 LGHNA, CDR2 YSLEER. Here the CDR3 DNA reads TGCGCCAGCAGCCAGGGGACGGCCGATACTAACTATGGCTACACCTTC. The encoded protein is CASSQGTADTNYGYTF.

The chain is built from TRBV5-1 and TRBJ2-5, with D possibly TRBD1 on 5 matching bases. V was cut by 0 bases and J by 7 bases, with 10 bases left in between. This CDR3 is 13 amino acids long. Germline CDR1 reads SGHRS; CDR2 reads YFSETQ. The CDR3 DNA reads as TGCGCCAGCAGCTTGGATCTCCAGGGGACCCAGTACTTC. Encoded protein: CASSLDLQGTQYF.

The chain links TRBV11-2 to TRBJ2-2; no reliable D call. The CDR3 length is 16 residues. Germline CDR1 reads SGHAT; CDR2 reads FQNNGV. V lost 1 base and J lost 1, with 10 bases in between. CDR3 sequence reads: CASSLVASMNTGELFF. The CDR3, as DNA: TGTGCCAGCAGCTTAGTGGCTTCGATGAACACCGGGGAGCTGTTTTTT.

The CDR3 sequence: CASSVVGETEQFF. CDR3 DNA: TGTGCCAGCAGCGTAGTGGGGGAGACCGAGCAGTTCTTC. The chain links TRBV9 to TRBJ2-1; D may correspond to TRBD1 or TRBD2 (5 bases each). Trimming shortened V by 0 bases and J by 10 bases, and 11 bases separated the two germline ends. Germline V gene lookup returns CDR1 SGDLS and CDR2 YYNGEE. This CDR3 spans 13 amino acids.

This clone was picked up a small number of times. The chain carries TRBV7-2 and TRBJ2-7; maybe TRBD1 (5 bases). The CDR3 is 12 residues long. Germline values: CDR1 SGHTA, CDR2 FQGNSA. Trimming cost V 4 bases and J 4 bases, with 8 bases left between them. The CDR3 protein is CASSWTLYEQYF. CDR3 coding DNA: TGTGCCAGCAGCTGGACACTTTACGAGCAGTACTTC.

The V call is TRBV13, the J call TRBJ1-1; 9 bases line up with TRBD1. CDR1 PRHDT and CDR2 FYEKMQ come from the germline V gene (reference sequence). The ends lost 5 bases at V and 2 bases at J; junction bases unmatched: 9. This CDR3 is built from 16 residues. The CDR3 sequence: CASSPRTGQGNTEAFF. CDR3 DNA sequence: TGTGCCAGCAGCCCTAGAACGGGACAGGGAAACACTGAAGCTTTCTTT.

In regard to this clone: The junction and the germline gene differ at one end; a read error may be behind it. The genes are TRBV4-1 and TRBJ1-5, with 10 nucleotides matching TRBD1. CDR3 length: 16 amino acids. The germline V gene has CDR1 MGHRA and CDR2 YSYEKL. The CDR3 nucleotides read TGTGCCAGCAGCCAAGATGACAGGGGGCTTGGGCAGCCCCAGCATTTT. This translates into CASSQDDRGLGQPQHF.

J is TRBJ1-2 and V is TRBV7-9; 9 positions agree with TRBD1. Germline V gene data show CDR1 as SEHNR and CDR2 as FQNEAQ (reference sequence). V trimming: 2 bases; J trimming: 3 bases; junction bases outside the gene matches: 13. The CDR3 is made up of 18 amino acids. The CDR3 bases are TGTGCCAGCAGCTTAACGGCAGGACAGGGGAGGTTTCACTATGGCTACACCTTC. Translating gives CASSLTAGQGRFHYGYTF.

The rearrangement joins TRBV9 to TRBJ1-2; weak D call: TRBD1 (5 bases). Germline CDR1 and CDR2: SGDLS and YYNGEE. V gave up 2 bases and J gave up 8 bases, with 13 bases separating them. This CDR3 spans 13 amino acids. CDR3 sequence: CASSVGTSDGYTF. CDR3 sequence (DNA): TGTGCCAGCAGCGTGGGGACGAGCGACGGCTACACCTTC. Together with reference TRBV9 and TRBJ1-2, the CDR3 gives the full variable domain: DSGVTQTPKHLITATGQRVTLRCSPRSGDLSVYWYQQSLDQGLQFLIQYYNGEERAKGNILERFSAQQFPDLHSELNLSSLELGDSALYFCASSVGTSDGYTFGSGTRLTVV.

This chain connects TRBV18 to TRBJ2-7, with 8 bases identical to TRBD1. The length of the CDR3 is 14 residues. J was trimmed by 2 bases and V by 6 bases; bases with no gene match: 6. The germline CDR1 and CDR2 sequences are KGHSH and LQKENI. The CDR3 sequence is CASSTGALTYEQYF. The CDR3 DNA reads TGTGCCAGCTCGACAGGGGCTCTCACCTACGAGCAGTACTTC.

This sequence joins TRBV15 and TRBJ2-2, with D unclear. Trimming took off 4 bases at V and 2 bases at J, with 8 bases between the two ends. The CDR3 runs 14 residues. Per the germline V gene, CDR1 is LNHNV and CDR2 is YYDKDF (reference sequence). The DNA for the CDR3 is TGTGCCACCAGCATTGGCTCAAACACCGGGGAGCTGTTTTTT. Translation: CATSIGSNTGELFF.

The chain links TRBV7-9 to TRBJ2-5, with D tentatively TRBD2 (6 bases). CDR3 length: 14 residues. V lost 5 bases, J lost 2 bases, and 12 bases lay in between. Germline V lookup: CDR1 SEHNR, CDR2 FQNEAQ (reference sequence). The CDR3 DNA is TGTGCCAGCAGCACGGGGCGGGAACAAGAGACCCAGTACTTC. Amino acid sequence: CASSTGREQETQYF.

The chain combines TRBV28 with TRBJ1-2; D is perhaps TRBD1 (6 bases). The CDR3 is 15 amino acids. Germline V CDR1 and CDR2: MDHEN, SYDVKM. V dropped 7 bases and J dropped 6 bases, with 21 bases sitting between them. CDR3 in DNA: TGTGCCAGCACCTCGTCGGAACAGGGAATTGATGGCTACACCTTC. Translated: CASTSSEQGIDGYTF.

This clone is medium-sized (0.01 to 0.1%) within its sample. The chain combines TRBV6-1 with TRBJ2-7; D remains ambiguous. V was clipped by 6 bases and J by 0 bases, with 9 bases between them. The CDR3 runs 13 residues. The V gene's germline CDR1 is MNHNS and CDR2 SASEGT. CDR3 amino acids: CASRLTVSYEQYF. CDR3 DNA: TGTGCCAGCAGACTGACGGTCTCCTACGAGCAGTACTTC.

The V and J genes are TRBV7-6 and TRBJ2-3; 7 bases line up with TRBD2. The ends lost 4 bases at V and 2 bases at J; junction bases unmatched: 6. CDR1 is SGHVS and CDR2 is FNYEAQ in the germline V gene. CDR3 length equals 15 residues. CDR3 protein: CASSSSGLDTDTQYF. The CDR3 bases are TGTGCCAGCAGCTCATCTGGACTAGACACAGATACGCAGTATTTT.

This clone was counted between two and nine times. The chain carries TRBV30 and TRBJ1-6; D call uncertain. V was shortened by 0 bases and J by 10 bases, with 19 bases between the two germline ends. There are 16 residues in the CDR3. The germline V gene encodes CDR1 GTSNPN and CDR2 SVGIG (reference sequence). The CDR3 spells CAWSVRGGRSQSPLHF. DNA for the CDR3: TGTGCCTGGAGTGTACGGGGTGGCAGGTCACAGTCACCCCTCCACTTT.

V usage is TRBV6-6 and J usage is TRBJ2-1; D not certain. V was cut by 2 bases and J by 15 bases, with 11 bases left in between. The germline gives CDR1 MNHNY, CDR2 SVGAGI (reference sequence). This CDR3 is built from 11 residues. The CDR3 here is CASSYDRVWFF. The CDR3 DNA reads TGTGCCAGCAGTTACGATAGGGTTTGGTTCTTC.

The chain couples TRBV11-2 to TRBJ1-2, with D unresolved. V was shortened by 1 base and J by 6 bases, with 21 bases between the two germline ends. This CDR3 has 17 amino acids. The V gene's germline CDR1 is SGHAT and CDR2 FQNNGV. The CDR3 loop is CASSLVGPTSGGNGYTF. The CDR3 coding sequence is TGTGCCAGCAGCTTAGTAGGGCCGACTTCAGGAGGGAATGGCTACACCTTC. Full variable domain (rest looked up from reference TRBV11-2 and TRBJ1-2): EAGVAQSPRYKIIEKRQSVAFWCNPISGHATLYWYQQILGQGPKLLIQFQNNGVVDDSQLPKDRFSAERLKGVDSTLKIQPAKLEDSAVYLCASSLVGPTSGGNGYTFGSGTRLTVV.

This sequence joins TRBV2 and TRBJ1-3; TRBD1 might be the D (5 bases). The CDR3 spans 16 residues. CDR1 is SNHLY and CDR2 is FYNNEI in the germline V gene. Trimming took 8 bases from V and 0 from J, leaving 17 bases between them. CDR3 residues: CASLRIGGRSGNTIYF. In DNA, the CDR3 is TGTGCCAGCCTAAGGATTGGGGGACGCTCTGGAAACACCATATATTTT.

The V and J genes are TRBV15 and TRBJ2-7, with TRBD1 identical over 8 bases. From germline, CDR1 is LNHNV and CDR2 YYDKDF (reference sequence). This CDR3 has 16 amino acids. The V gene end was trimmed by 0 bases and the J gene end by 2 bases; junction bases not matched to a gene: 6. CDR3 region: CATSREIGQGPYEQYF. The CDR3 DNA reads as TGTGCCACCAGCAGAGAAATTGGACAGGGCCCCTACGAGCAGTACTTC.

The chain uses TRBV2 and TRBJ2-5; 9 bases align to TRBD1. The ends lost 5 bases at V and 5 bases at J; junction bases unmatched: 3. Germline CDR1 reads SNHLY; CDR2 reads FYNNEI. The CDR3 contains 13 residues. The CDR3 DNA reads as TGTGCCAGCAGTCGGGACAGGGCGGAGACCCAGTACTTC. Translation: CASSRDRAETQYF.

The rearrangement links TRBV7-8 to TRBJ2-2; D is undetermined. Trimming shortened V by 1 base and J by 2 bases, and 11 bases separated the two germline ends. Germline V gene sequence: CDR1 SGHVS, CDR2 FQNEAQ. The CDR3 has 16 amino acids. The CDR3 nucleotides read TGTGCCAGCAGCTTAGTAGGGCAGACAAACACCGGGGAGCTGTTTTTT. Translated, it gives CASSLVGQTNTGELFF.

V gene TRBV6-5 combines with J gene TRBJ1-1; D may be TRBD1 (5 bases). Germline V gene lookup returns CDR1 MNHEY and CDR2 SVGAGI. V was shortened by 6 bases and J by 2 bases, with 13 bases between the two germline ends. The CDR3 consists of 14 residues. The CDR3 sequence is CASRRDGTNTEAFF. The CDR3 DNA reads TGTGCCAGCAGAAGGGACGGAACAAACACTGAAGCTTTCTTT.

This clone was counted between two and nine times. The chain couples TRBV6-5 to TRBJ2-4; the match to TRBD1 covers 10 bases. CDR1 and CDR2 from the germline V gene are MNHEY and SVGAGI. The CDR3 covers 15 residues. V gave up 0 bases and J gave up 7 bases; unmatched junction bases: 3. Written as DNA, the CDR3 is TGTGCCAGCAGTTACTCGAGGGGACAGGGGAACATTCAGTACTTC. It specifies CASSYSRGQGNIQYF.

The rearrangement joins TRBV14 to TRBJ1-5, with D perhaps TRBD1 (5 bases). In germline, CDR1 is SGHDN, CDR2 FVKESK. Between the trimmed V and J ends, which lost 0 bases and 1 base, there was a span of 28 bases. The CDR3 consists of 22 residues. CDR3 in DNA: TGTGCCAGCAGCCAAGACCTACAATGTAAGGTTTTGGGGACCGGGAGCAATCAGCCCCAGCATTTT. Translating it yields CASSQDLQCKVLGTGSNQPQHF. Based on the CDR3 plus reference TRBV14 and TRBJ1-5, the full variable domain is EAGVTQFPSHSVIEKGQTVTLRCDPISGHDNLYWYRRVMGKEIKFLLHFVKESKQDESGMPNNRFLAERTGGTYSTLKVQPAELEDSGVYFCASSQDLQCKVLGTGSNQPQHFGDGTRLSIL.

This chain uses TRBV6-1 with TRBJ2-1, with a tentative D call TRBD1 (5 bases). The CDR3 covers 11 residues. Germline loops: CDR1 MNHNS, CDR2 SASEGT. Trimming shortened V by 8 bases and J by 4 bases, and 6 bases separated the two germline ends. This CDR3 reads CASDSYNEQFF. In DNA form, the CDR3 reads TGTGCCAGCGACAGTTACAATGAGCAGTTCTTC.